Each of the 26 T cell receptor beta chains below was sequenced from the same sample in a study of Tregs in tolerant kidney transplant recipients. The table came from immunoSEQ multiplex PCR; TCRdb's copy has only in-frame clones and leaves some out. This repertoire includes 50,000 or so clones. The source material was CD4+ T cells from blood, sampled before the transplant. The source is a human donor who received a combined kidney and bone marrow transplant.

Note on this clone: The CDR3 is cut off 3 residues early in the read; its end comes from the germline J gene. The chain combines TRBV30 with TRBJ2-7; no clear D gene. The CDR3 contains 11 residues. Germline V CDR1 and CDR2: GTSNPN, SVGIG (reference sequence). Trimming shortened V by 0 bases and J by 5 bases, and 5 bases separated the two germline ends. The sequenced CDR3 bases are TGTGCCTGGAGTGTAAGGGACGAG. Its translation: CAWSVRDE. The full CDR3 is CAWSVRDEQYF.

On this clone: The read ends 3 residues shy of where the CDR3 ends; the end is completed using the germline J gene. The V gene is TRBV19, the J gene TRBJ1-4; the D gene is possibly TRBD1 (5 bases). This CDR3 has 13 residues. V dropped 4 bases and J dropped 8 bases, with 11 bases sitting between them. Germline lookup yields CDR1 LNHDA and CDR2 SQIVND (reference sequence). The CDR3 loop reads CASSTPWGEKLFF. CDR3 bases read: TGTGCCAGTAGTACCCCTTGGGGCGAAAAA.

A remark on this clone: The read finishes 3 residues shy of the CDR3 end, and the germline J gene is used to complete it. The chain combines TRBV5-1 with TRBJ1-5; D might be TRBD1 (5 bases). Per the germline V gene, CDR1 is SGHRS and CDR2 is YFSETQ. The CDR3 runs to 15 residues. Trimming took 4 bases from V and 1 from J, leaving 12 bases between them. CDR3 in amino acids: CASSPTGGSNQPQHF. The CDR3 DNA, read in part, is TGCGCCAGCAGCCCGACCGGGGGAAGCAATCAGCCC.

Worth noting for this clone: The read finishes 3 residues shy of the CDR3 end, and the germline J gene is used to complete it. This chain joins TRBV2 and TRBJ2-3, with D possibly being TRBD1 (6 bases). CDR3 length equals 14 residues. Trimming stripped 7 bases from V and 3 bases from J, with 14 bases between. From germline, CDR1 is SNHLY and CDR2 FYNNEI. The CDR3 sequence is CASNSQGRTDTQYF. The CDR3 bases that were read are TGTGCCAGCAACTCACAGGGAAGGACAGATACG.

Concerning this clone: The read terminates 3 residues before the CDR3 end, so the remaining end is supplied by the germline J gene. The chain has TRBV7-2 and TRBJ2-2; a weak D match, TRBD2 (5 bases). V lost 3 bases and J 5 bases, leaving 13 bases between the germline ends. Germline lookup yields CDR1 SGHTA and CDR2 FQGNSA. This CDR3 has 15 amino acids. CDR3: CASSFDMRRTGELFF. The covered CDR3 bases are TGTGCCAGCAGCTTTGACATGAGGAGGACCGGGGAG.

The CDR3 sequence is CASSAGGSPLHF. The covered CDR3 bases are TGTGCCAGCAGCGCAGGGGGTTCACCC. The chain is built from TRBV7-6 and TRBJ1-6; the match to TRBD1 covers 7 bases. Coverage ceases 3 residues before the CDR3 finishes, and the germline J gene fills in the end. The CDR3 has 12 residues. The germline V gene has CDR1 SGHVS and CDR2 FNYEAQ. V shed 5 bases, J shed 9 bases, and the junction held 1 base outside the gene matches.

As concerns this clone: Read data end 3 residues before the CDR3 end; the end is taken from the germline J gene. The chain links TRBV7-2 to TRBJ2-7, with 7 bases aligning to TRBD2. Germline trimming cut 5 bases from V and 2 bases from J; bases unmatched to any gene: 9. From germline, CDR1 is SGHTA and CDR2 FQGNSA. The CDR3 is 15 residues long. The part of the CDR3 DNA that was read is TGTGCCAGCAGCCAGCTGACTAGCTCCCCCTACGAG. It yields the protein CASSQLTSSPYE. The full CDR3 is CASSQLTSSPYEQYF.

On this clone: The read ends 3 residues shy of where the CDR3 ends; the end is completed using the germline J gene. The V gene is TRBV5-6, the J gene TRBJ1-5; tentatively, D is TRBD1 (6 bases). The V gene's germline CDR1 is SGHDT and CDR2 YYEEEE. V dropped 5 bases and J dropped 5 bases, with 14 bases sitting between them. The CDR3 runs to 14 residues. The CDR3 DNA, read in part, is TGTGCCAGCAGGCTACAGGGCAGCGATCAGCCC. This codes for CASRLQGSDQP. The entire CDR3 is CASRLQGSDQPQHF. Together with reference TRBV5-6 and TRBJ1-5, the CDR3 gives the full variable domain: DAGVTQSPTHLIKTRGQQVTLRCSPKSGHDTVSWYQQALGQGPQFIFQYYEEEERQRGNFPDRFSGHQFPNYSSELNVNALLLGDSALYLCASRLQGSDQPQHFGDGTRLSIL.

On this clone: The CDR3 end lies 3 residues beyond the end of the read and is filled in from the germline J gene. The chain employs TRBV5-4 and TRBJ1-2, with D possibly being TRBD1 (5 bases). The CDR3 consists of 15 residues. Trimming left V 1 base short and J 2 bases short, with 12 bases between. Germline CDR1 reads SGHNT; CDR2 reads YYREEE (reference sequence). This CDR3 is CASSLQGGVNYGYTF. The DNA read from the CDR3 is TGTGCCAGCAGCTTGCAGGGAGGGGTCAACTATGGC.

A word on this clone: The sequence runs out 3 residues before the end of the CDR3; the remainder is reconstructed from the germline J gene. This chain joins TRBV7-9 and TRBJ1-2; 7 nucleotides line up with TRBD1. Germline CDR1 reads SEHNR; CDR2 reads FQNEAQ (reference sequence). The CDR3 has 13 residues. Losses at the gene ends were 3 bases for V and 6 bases for J; bases not matched to a gene: 4. The sequenced CDR3 bases are TGTGCCAGCAGCTTGACAGGGACGGATGGC. This translates into CASSLTGTDG. The whole CDR3 region reads CASSLTGTDGYTF.

Notes on this clone: The read comes to an end 3 residues before the CDR3 does, leaving the germline J gene to fill in the end. V gene TRBV2 combines with J gene TRBJ1-5, with D perhaps TRBD1 (6 bases). Germline V gene sequence: CDR1 SNHLY, CDR2 FYNNEI. V lost 5 bases, J lost 0 bases, and 17 bases lay in between. CDR3 length equals 17 residues. The CDR3 spells CASSPRTGTTSNQPQHF. The CDR3 DNA, read in part, is TGTGCCAGCAGTCCTCGCACCGGGACAACTAGCAATCAGCCC.

For this clone: Sequencing ends 3 residues short of the CDR3 end; the germline J gene provides the rest. This chain uses TRBV7-2 with TRBJ2-5; TRBD2 might be the D (6 bases). CDR1 and CDR2 from the germline V gene are SGHTA and FQGNSA. The ends were cut back, 5 bases at V and 2 bases at J, with 15 bases in the middle. The CDR3 is 15 amino acids. The CDR3 spells CASSLSGRLQETQYF. The covered CDR3 bases are TGTGCCAGCAGCCTTAGCGGCCGACTTCAAGAGACC.

Points on this clone: The read falls 3 residues short of the CDR3 end, and the missing part is taken from the germline J gene. The chain couples TRBV7-2 to TRBJ2-7; 10 bases are a match to TRBD1. Trimming took 5 bases from V and 1 from J; bases not matched to a gene: 5. Germline V lookup: CDR1 SGHTA, CDR2 FQGNSA. The CDR3 length is 15 residues. The sequenced part of the CDR3 DNA is TGTGCCAGCAGCCCCCCGGGACAGGGGTCCTACGAG. This codes for CASSPPGQGSYE. The full-length CDR3 reads as CASSPPGQGSYEQYF. The entire variable domain, with the rest obtained from reference TRBV7-2 and TRBJ2-7, is as follows: GAGVSQSPSNKVTEKGKDVELRCDPISGHTALYWYRQSLGQGLEFLIYFQGNSAPDKSGLPSDRFSAERTGGSVSTLTIQRTQQEDSAVYLCASSPPGQGSYEQYFGPGTRLTVT.

Note on this clone: The DNA ends 3 residues before the CDR3 does, and the rest of the CDR3 is filled in from the germline J gene. The chain uses TRBV19 and TRBJ2-2, with 8 positions matching TRBD1. The CDR3 runs to 18 residues. Germline loops: CDR1 LNHDA, CDR2 SQIVND (reference sequence). V gave up 3 bases and J gave up 0 bases; unmatched junction bases: 9. The part of the CDR3 DNA that was read is TGTGCCAGTAGTATCGGGACAGGCCTGGTCGCGAACACCGGGGAG. Its protein is CASSIGTGLVANTGE. The CDR3 reads in full as CASSIGTGLVANTGELFF. The variable domain in full, completed from reference TRBV19 and TRBJ2-2, reads DGGITQSPKYLFRKEGQNVTLSCEQNLNHDAMYWYRQDPGQGLRLIYYSQIVNDFQKGDIAEGYSVSREKKESFPLTVTSAQKNPTAFYLCASSIGTGLVANTGELFFGEGSRLTVL.

A word on this clone: The sequenced fragment ends 3 residues before the CDR3 boundary, so the rest is inferred from the germline J gene. The V gene is TRBV18, the J gene TRBJ1-2; D remains unclear. The CDR3 is made up of 13 amino acids. Looked up from germline, CDR1 is KGHSH and CDR2 is LQKENI. V lost 2 bases and J 6 bases, leaving 10 bases between the germline ends. CDR3 region: CASSPKGTDGYTF. The covered CDR3 bases are TGTGCCAGCTCACCAAAGGGTACGGATGGC.

Notes on this clone: Coverage ceases 3 residues before the CDR3 finishes, and the germline J gene fills in the end. The gene calls are TRBV7-2 and TRBJ1-3; no reliable D call. CDR1 and CDR2 (germline): SGHTA, FQGNSA. Trimming removed 5 bases from V and 3 bases from J, with 8 bases in between. This CDR3 has 13 residues. The covered CDR3 bases are TGTGCCAGCAGCGTGGAGGGTGGAAACACC. Translated, it gives CASSVEGGNT. The whole CDR3 reads CASSVEGGNTIYF.

Remarks on this clone: The read terminates 3 residues before the CDR3 end, so the remaining end is supplied by the germline J gene. The rearrangement joins TRBV30 to TRBJ2-2; TRBD2 matches 13 bases. Trimming cost V 5 bases and J 5 bases; bases outside gene matches: 14. The germline CDR1 and CDR2 sequences are GTSNPN and SVGIG (reference sequence). This CDR3 is built from 18 residues. The sequenced part of the CDR3 DNA is TGTGCCTGGCCTCGCAATTCCGGACTAGCGGGAGCTACCGGGGAG. It is translated as CAWPRNSGLAGATGE. Given in full, the CDR3 is CAWPRNSGLAGATGELFF.

On this clone itself: The read gets to within 3 residues of the CDR3 end, and the germline J gene fills in the rest. The chain combines TRBV7-2 with TRBJ1-2; 10 bases fit TRBD1. CDR3 length: 15 amino acids. Trimming cost V 4 bases and J 4 bases; bases outside gene matches: 6. Germline CDR1 is SGHTA and CDR2 is FQGNSA. The CDR3 sequence: CASSSGTGETYGYTF. CDR3 DNA (partial): TGTGCCAGCAGCTCCGGGACAGGGGAGACCTATGGC.

Remarks on this clone: Read data end 3 residues before the CDR3 end; the end is taken from the germline J gene. The V gene is TRBV19, the J gene TRBJ2-2; TRBD1 matches at 7 bases. This CDR3 contains 15 residues. The V and J ends lost 5 bases and 0 bases, in that order; junction bases with no gene match: 3. Germline CDR1 and CDR2: LNHDA and SQIVND (reference sequence). The DNA read from the CDR3 is TGTGCCAGTAGTCCGACAGGGACGAACACCGGGGAG. The encoded protein is CASSPTGTNTGE. The whole CDR3 protein is CASSPTGTNTGELFF.

Remarks on this clone: The read is 3 residues too short to cover the CDR3 end, so that end is filled in from the germline J gene. J is TRBJ2-6 and V is TRBV18; D is undetermined. CDR1 is KGHSH and CDR2 is LQKENI in the germline V gene. V lost 5 bases, J lost 0 bases, and 8 bases lay in between. The length of the CDR3 is 15 residues. The CDR3 is CASSYLDSGANVLTF. CDR3 DNA, as far as it was read: TGTGCCAGCTCATATCTAGACTCTGGGGCCAACGTC.

As for this clone: The read halts 3 residues ahead of the CDR3 end, with the missing end drawn from the germline J gene. V gene TRBV29-1 combines with J gene TRBJ1-6; TRBD1 matches 7 bases. Germline V lookup: CDR1 SQVTM, CDR2 ANQGSEA. Trimming removed 6 bases from V and 9 bases from J; junction bases left unmatched: 5. The CDR3 has 12 amino acids. CDR3 protein: CSVRTGSSPLHF. The DNA read from the CDR3 is TGCAGCGTCCGGACAGGCTCTTCACCC.

Turning to this clone: Read sequence stops 3 residues before the CDR3 end, and the germline J gene provides the missing end. The genes are TRBV20-1 and TRBJ2-6; 7 bases are shared with TRBD1. Germline lookup yields CDR1 DFQATT and CDR2 SNEGSKA (reference sequence). The CDR3 totals 16 residues. V dropped 6 bases and J dropped 0; count of bases not matched to a gene: 8. The part of the CDR3 DNA that was read is TGCAGTGCGACAACAGGGGACCCCTCTGGGGCCAACGTC. Translated, it gives CSATTGDPSGANV. The full-length CDR3 reads as CSATTGDPSGANVLTF.

Regarding this clone: The sequence runs out 3 residues before the end of the CDR3; the remainder is reconstructed from the germline J gene. V usage is TRBV6-1 and J usage is TRBJ1-4; a possible D gene is TRBD1 (5 bases). Trimming took off 2 bases at V and 8 bases at J, with 15 bases between the two ends. From germline, CDR1 is MNHNS and CDR2 SASEGT. The CDR3 runs 15 residues. The DNA read from the CDR3 is TGTGCCAGCAGTGAAATGGCTCGCCGGGGGGAAAAA. Translating gives CASSEMARRGEK. The whole CDR3 reads CASSEMARRGEKLFF.

Remarks on this clone: The CDR3 extends 3 residues past the end of the read, so its final part is completed from the germline J gene. The gene calls are TRBV19 and TRBJ1-5, with D maybe TRBD1 (5 bases). V was pared by 2 bases and J by 7 bases, with 15 bases between. This CDR3 is built from 15 residues. Germline V gives CDR1 LNHDA, CDR2 SQIVND (reference sequence). The DNA read from the CDR3 is TGTGCCAGTAGTATATCCCGCAGGGAAGGGCAGCCC. Translated: CASSISRREGQP. The full CDR3 is CASSISRREGQPQHF.

Concerning this clone: The CDR3 extends 3 residues past the end of the read, so its final part is completed from the germline J gene. This sequence joins TRBV29-1 and TRBJ2-1, with TRBD1 matching over 7 bases. Trimming cost V 3 bases and J 5 bases; bases outside gene matches: 4. CDR1 and CDR2 (germline): SQVTM, ANQGSEA. The CDR3 runs to 13 residues. CDR3 DNA (partial): TGCAGCGTTGAGACAGGGATGGACAATGAG. Its protein is CSVETGMDNE. The full-length CDR3 reads as CSVETGMDNEQFF.

As regards this clone: The read ends 3 residues before the CDR3 terminus; that terminus is restored from the germline J gene. The chain carries TRBV18 and TRBJ1-3; the match to TRBD1 covers 8 bases. The germline gives CDR1 KGHSH, CDR2 LQKENI. V dropped 5 bases and J dropped 7; count of bases not matched to a gene: 10. The CDR3 consists of 15 residues. The CDR3: CASSTTGGWSNTIYF. Incomplete CDR3 DNA: TGTGCCAGCTCAACAACAGGGGGTTGGAGTAACACC. Together with reference TRBV18 and TRBJ1-3, the CDR3 gives the full variable domain: NAGVMQNPRHLVRRRGQEARLRCSPMKGHSHVYWYRQLPEEGLKFMVYLQKENIIDESGMPKERFSAEFPKEGPSILRIQQVVRGDSAAYFCASSTTGGWSNTIYFGEGSWLTVV.